The 8 T cell receptor beta chains below come from one sample, sequenced in a study of metastatic and nonmetastatic thyroid tumors. Each patient went into thyroid surgery without having received any treatment. TCRdb re-clonotyped the PCR reads through MiXCR. The sample lists 25,000 to 30,000 clones; 3.5% to 5% were seen once. Material for sequencing was blood. All receptors derive from a female donor with papillary thyroid cancer or a benign thyroid nodule (not recorded which). Some clones in this sample may be carry-over from other donors' samples.

In its sample, this clone was seen many times. V usage is TRBV18 and J usage is TRBJ2-6; 10 positions agree with TRBD1. The CDR3 length is 17 residues. CDR1 and CDR2 (germline): KGHSH, LQKENI. J gave up 0 bases and V 6 bases, and 5 bases lay outside the gene matches. The CDR3 DNA reads TGTGCCAGCTCTGGGACAGGGGCCCTCTCTGGGGCCAACGTCCTGACTTTC. Translating it yields CASSGTGALSGANVLTF. The variable domain in full, completed from reference TRBV18 and TRBJ2-6, reads NAGVMQNPRHLVRRRGQEARLRCSPMKGHSHVYWYRQLPEEGLKFMVYLQKENIIDESGMPKERFSAEFPKEGPSILRIQQVVRGDSAAYFCASSGTGALSGANVLTFGAGSRLTVL.

This clone has ten or more counts. The rearrangement uses TRBV6-5 and TRBJ2-6; 9 nucleotides align to TRBD1. CDR3 size: 17 residues. Trimming at V came to 5 bases and at J to 0 bases, leaving 5 bases not matched to a gene. Germline CDR1 reads MNHEY; CDR2 reads SVGAGI. This CDR3 reads CASSGQGPISGANVLTF. CDR3 bases: TGTGCCAGCAGTGGACAGGGGCCTATCTCTGGGGCCAACGTCCTGACTTTC.

In regard to this clone: A clone one base away is much larger, so this may be a read error. This sequence joins TRBV4-1 and TRBJ2-4; D remains ambiguous. Germline loops: CDR1 MGHRA, CDR2 YSYEKL. The CDR3 is 13 residues long. This chain's CDR3 is CASSPNPGNIRYF. CDR3 bases: TGCGCCAGCAGCCCGAATCCAGGAAACATTCGGTACTTC.

This clone is categorized as medium-sized. The chain joins TRBV27 to TRBJ2-7; 7 bases fit TRBD2. This CDR3 is built from 14 residues. Trimming cost V 5 bases and J 2 bases; bases outside gene matches: 6. Germline lookup yields CDR1 MNHEY and CDR2 SMNVEV (reference sequence). The CDR3 region has the DNA TGTGCCAGCAGTCTTAGCGGGTCTACCTACGAGCAGTACTTC. It codes for CASSLSGSTYEQYF.

In its sample, this clone is medium-sized. The rearrangement uses TRBV6-4 and TRBJ2-1; possible D gene TRBD2, 6 bases. The CDR3 runs 16 residues. Germline CDR1 and CDR2: MRHNA and SNTAGT. The ends were cut back, 6 bases at V and 2 bases at J, with 17 bases in the middle. The DNA for the CDR3 is TGTGCCAGCAGCCCACTAGCCGCAAAGGCCTACAATGAGCAGTTCTTC. It specifies CASSPLAAKAYNEQFF.

This clone has a count of ten or more. The V call is TRBV5-1, the J call TRBJ2-5; no clear D gene. V gave up 1 base and J gave up 4 bases, with 11 bases separating them. CDR1 and CDR2 from the germline V gene are SGHRS and YFSETQ. This CDR3 is 14 amino acids long. The CDR3 nucleotides read TGCGCCAGCAGCTTGTTTGACTCCCCAGAGACCCAGTACTTC. It encodes CASSLFDSPETQYF.

This clone occurred a few times. The chain has TRBV6-1 and TRBJ1-6; 7 positions match TRBD1. Unmatched junction bases numbered 5, after V lost 6 bases and J lost 3 bases. CDR1 and CDR2 from the germline V gene are MNHNS and SASEGT. CDR3 size: 15 residues. The DNA of the CDR3 is TGTGCCAGCAGGCAGCGGGACAGCTATAATTCACCCCTCCACTTT. Translated: CASRQRDSYNSPLHF.

This rearrangement joins TRBV12-3 or TRBV12-4 to TRBJ1-1, with D perhaps TRBD1 (5 bases). CDR3 length: 14 amino acids. Trimming left V 4 bases short and J 4 bases short, with 13 bases between. CDR3 region: CASSSWGGITEAFF. As DNA, the CDR3 is TGTGCCAGCAGTTCATGGGGGGGAATCACTGAAGCTTTCTTT.